This T cell receptor (beta chain) was profiled in a study of T-cell reconstitution after alpha-beta-depleted transplantation in children. The CDR3 covers 14 residues. V lost 5 bases and J 3 bases, leaving 14 bases between the germline ends. Library preparation (for TCRbeta) was performed with unique molecular identifiers. TCRdb re-derived calls from the PCR reads in MiXCR, one entry per CDR3 protein. The table includes almost 400,000 distinct CDR3 sequences, about 20% detected once. Only a few counts were recorded for this clonotype. This sample comprised PBMCs from the stem cell graft donor, obtained from the stem cell graft. The source of this sequence is a human donor who donated a stem cell graft to a child with acute myeloid leukemia. The chain uses TRBV12-3 or TRBV12-4 and TRBJ2-7; D is perhaps TRBD1 (6 bases). CDR3 DNA sequence: TGTGCCAGCAGTCCTACTGGGACAAGCTACGAGCAGTACTTC. Protein sequence: CASSPTGTSYEQYF.